The following is a TCR beta chain sequence with its context. Its antigen is not yet known. Library preparation was by the immunoSEQ multiplex PCR assay. TCRdb took over this immuneACCESS table, retaining in-frame rearrangements with V and J assigned. Such tables are incomplete; in checked studies, under half of the missing clones stem from an unresolved V gene, and the remainder is unexplained. The table of this sample itemizes 150,000 to 200,000 clones. The ten largest clones capture 2.2% of the sample. The sample comes from a study of control samples from healthy donors and cancer patients (dated by TCRdb to 2018 to 2020). The sample consisted of blood. The clonotype comes from a woman in her 30s in good health.

The nucleotide sequence reads TGTGCCATCAGTGTAGAAGGGATCGTGAACGAGCAGTACTTC. This gives the protein CAISVEGIVNEQYF. The chain couples TRBV10-3 to TRBJ2-7, with no D gene named confidently. At the junction V is shortened by 4 bases and J by 5 bases, with 15 bases in between. From the cysteine through the phenylalanine, the CDR3 covers 14 amino acids. Only CDR3 DNA remains: 42 bases, in frame from the first base. The germline V gene specifies ENHRY as CDR1 and SYGVKD as CDR2.